The 24 T cell receptor beta chains below all came from one sample that was sequenced in a study of T cells in Graves' hyperthyroidism and ophthalmopathy. RNA transcripts provided the source from which TCR beta CDR3 regions were amplified. HTBI primers drove first-round RT-PCR of the TCR CDR3. From the multiplex PCR reads, TCRdb called clonotypes with MiXCR, one entry per CDR3 protein. The table lists 600,000 or so distinct CDR3 sequences, about 43% of them singletons. The sample taken for sequencing was peripheral blood or thyroid tissue (not recorded which). Receptor source: a woman aged 18-29 years with Graves' hyperthyroidism.

V is TRBV25-1 and J is TRBJ1-2; D ambiguous. CDR3 length: 15 amino acids. V gave up 2 bases and J gave up 7 bases, with 17 bases separating them. CDR1 MGHDK and CDR2 SYGVNS come from the germline V gene. For the CDR3, the DNA is TGTGCCAGCAGTGAAGTGGACCAAGGGCCCCCTGGCTACACCTTC. Its protein product is CASSEVDQGPPGYTF.

V gene TRBV7-9 combines with J gene TRBJ1-2, with D maybe TRBD1 (5 bases). CDR1 is SEHNR and CDR2 is FQNEAQ in the germline V gene (reference sequence). Trimming stripped 5 bases from V and 10 bases from J, with 23 bases between. The CDR3 is 15 amino acids. The CDR3 is CASSPTSAGIDDYTF. The CDR3 nucleotides are TGTGCCAGCAGCCCCACCTCGGCAGGGATCGATGACTACACCTTC.

This rearrangement joins TRBV9 to TRBJ1-1, with TRBD1 matching 8 bases. The germline V gene has CDR1 SGDLS and CDR2 YYNGEE. V shed 4 bases, J shed 2 bases, and the junction held 4 bases outside the gene matches. The CDR3 runs 14 residues. The CDR3 loop reads CASSHGQGNTEAFF. The CDR3 nucleotides read TGTGCCAGCAGCCACGGACAGGGCAACACTGAAGCTTTCTTT.

This chain uses TRBV5-1 with TRBJ1-1; D remains ambiguous. The length of the CDR3 is 14 residues. Germline V CDR1 and CDR2: SGHRS, YFSETQ. Between the trimmed V and J ends, which lost 4 bases and 3 bases, there was a span of 13 bases. CDR3 sequence (DNA): TGCGCCAGCAGCGGGGATGGGTCGGACACTGAAGCTTTCTTT. This gives the protein CASSGDGSDTEAFF.

V and J are TRBV7-8 and TRBJ1-5; D not resolved. The CDR3 runs 16 residues. CDR1 is SGHVS, CDR2 FQNEAQ, per germline. Trimming cost V 5 bases and J 5 bases, with 19 bases left between them. The CDR3 spells CASSLDPRQDYQPQHF. CDR3 DNA: TGTGCCAGCAGCCTAGACCCCCGACAAGATTATCAGCCCCAGCATTTT. The complete variable domain, with remaining parts taken from reference TRBV7-8 and TRBJ1-5, reads GAGVSQSPRYKVAKRGQDVALRCDPISGHVSLFWYQQALGQGPEFLTYFQNEAQLDKSGLPSDRFFAERPEGSVSTLKIQRTQQEDSAVYLCASSLDPRQDYQPQHFGDGTRLSIL.

This clonotype was observed a handful of times. J is TRBJ2-5 and V is TRBV7-2; TRBD1 or TRBD2 may be the D gene (6 bases each). V dropped 4 bases and J dropped 5 bases, with 20 bases sitting between them. This CDR3 comprises 16 residues. Germline V gene lookup returns CDR1 SGHTA and CDR2 FQGNSA. CDR3 loop: CASSSAVIRGRETQYF. The CDR3 nucleotides read TGTGCCAGCAGCTCCGCCGTGATTCGGGGGCGGGAGACCCAGTACTTC.

The rearrangement uses TRBV25-1 and TRBJ1-1; D remains ambiguous. The CDR3 covers 13 residues. V was clipped by 3 bases and J by 4 bases, with 9 bases between them. The germline gives CDR1 MGHDK, CDR2 SYGVNS. The CDR3, as DNA: TGTGCCAGCAGTGAGAGGCGGTGCACTGAAGCTTTCTTT. It codes for CASSERRCTEAFF.

Concerning this clonotype: A read error may account for a junction end that differs from germline. V is TRBV13 and J is TRBJ1-2; possibly TRBD1 for D (6 bases). The CDR3 spans 14 residues. Germline V gene lookup returns CDR1 PRHDT and CDR2 FYEKMQ (reference sequence). CDR3 DNA: TGTGCCAGCAGTTTAGGACAGCACTATCCTGGCTACACCTTC. Protein: CASSLGQHYPGYTF.

The sample holds a few counts of this clonotype. The chain links TRBV7-2 to TRBJ1-4; D gene ambiguous. The CDR3 has 17 residues. Trimming took off 1 base at V and 0 bases at J, with 12 bases between the two ends. In germline, CDR1 is SGHTA, CDR2 FQGNSA. CDR3 residues: CASSLDRASATNEKLFF. The CDR3 DNA reads TGTGCCAGCAGCTTAGATCGCGCCAGTGCAACTAATGAAAAACTGTTTTTT.

The chain combines TRBV29-1 with TRBJ2-2; D gene uncertain. Germline lookup yields CDR1 SQVTM and CDR2 ANQGSEA. The CDR3 length is 13 residues. Trimming left V 3 bases short and J 6 bases short, with 11 bases between. This CDR3 reads CSVDVGHAGELFF. The DNA for the CDR3 is TGCAGCGTTGACGTAGGTCACGCCGGGGAGCTGTTTTTT.

This chain uses TRBV24-1 with TRBJ2-3; D is unclear. The CDR3 length is 11 residues. Germline V lookup: CDR1 KGHDR, CDR2 SFDVKD. V was clipped by 5 bases and J by 3 bases, with 2 bases between them. CDR3 residues: CATSGTDTQYF. The CDR3 bases are TGTGCCACCAGTGGAACAGATACGCAGTATTTT.

This clonotype has at least ten counts. The chain has TRBV7-2 and TRBJ1-6; no clear D gene. Germline CDR1 and CDR2: SGHTA and FQGNSA. The CDR3 is 16 amino acids. The V and J ends lost 0 bases and 10 bases respectively, with 16 bases between them. This CDR3 reads CASSLATTRARSPLHF. Here the CDR3 DNA reads TGTGCCAGCAGCTTAGCGACGACACGAGCAAGGTCACCCCTCCACTTT.

V is TRBV7-9 and J is TRBJ1-1, with 10 bases that match TRBD1. Germline V gene lookup returns CDR1 SEHNR and CDR2 FQNEAQ (reference sequence). The V segment lost 5 bases and the J segment 0 bases; nucleotides outside the gene matches: 6. There are 16 residues in the CDR3. The CDR3 DNA sequence: TGTGCCAGCAGCCCGCGGGACAGGGGCTTGAACACTGAAGCTTTCTTT. Its protein is CASSPRDRGLNTEAFF.

The chain has TRBV20-1 and TRBJ2-7, with D possibly TRBD2 on 6 matching bases. With 0 bases removed from V and 5 bases from J, the gap between germline ends came to 14 bases. CDR3 length: 14 residues. Germline values: CDR1 DFQATT, CDR2 SNEGSKA (reference sequence). This CDR3 reads CSARDGGPGNEQYF. CDR3 in DNA: TGCAGTGCTAGAGATGGAGGGCCGGGTAACGAGCAGTACTTC.

This clonotype occurred many times. V and J are TRBV19 and TRBJ1-6, with D uncertain. The CDR3 runs 15 residues. From germline, CDR1 is LNHDA and CDR2 SQIVND (reference sequence). V shed 3 bases and J shed 7 bases, with 13 bases lying between them. As DNA, the CDR3 is TGTGCCAGTAGTATCCTAGCTCTGCTAAATTCACCCCTCCACTTT. As protein: CASSILALLNSPLHF.

V usage is TRBV7-9 and J usage is TRBJ2-5; 7 positions match TRBD1. The DNA end is more similar to TRBJ2-1, so the J call may be wrong. The V gene's germline CDR1 is SEHNR and CDR2 FQNEAQ (reference sequence). The CDR3 is 16 amino acids. The CDR3 protein is CASSIKDRVDIGEQFF. CDR3 bases: TGTGCCAGCAGCATCAAAGACAGGGTTGATATAGGTGAGCAGTTCTTC.

The chain couples TRBV9 to TRBJ1-5; 12 bases agree with TRBD1. The germline V gene has CDR1 SGDLS and CDR2 YYNGEE. V shed 7 bases, J shed 7 bases, and the junction held 9 bases outside the gene matches. The CDR3 length is 15 residues. The CDR3 region is CASAPGQGAGQPQHF. The CDR3, as DNA: TGTGCCAGCGCCCCGGGACAGGGGGCAGGGCAGCCCCAGCATTTT.

The chain has TRBV9 and TRBJ2-5, with 9 bases lining up with TRBD1. Near its end, the DNA agrees better with TRBJ2-1, so the J call may be wrong. This CDR3 is built from 15 residues. From germline, CDR1 is SGDLS and CDR2 YYNGEE. The CDR3 reads CASSQVQGALNEQFF. CDR3 in DNA: TGTGCCAGCAGCCAAGTACAGGGGGCACTCAATGAGCAGTTCTTC.

This clonotype was counted ten times or more. The chain recombines TRBV7-9 with TRBJ1-1; D not certain. Germline V gene lookup returns CDR1 SEHNR and CDR2 FQNEAQ (reference sequence). Trimming pared 2 bases from V and 7 bases from J, leaving 11 bases between. This CDR3 region has 13 residues. The CDR3 region is CASSLTGWSEAFF. As DNA, the CDR3 is TGTGCCAGCAGCTTAACGGGATGGAGTGAAGCTTTCTTT.

V usage is TRBV15 and J usage is TRBJ1-5; D not resolved. Trimming cost V 0 bases and J 2 bases, with 26 bases left between them. The CDR3 is made up of 21 amino acids. CDR1 and CDR2 from the germline V gene are LNHNV and YYDKDF (reference sequence). CDR3 protein: CATSRDVVDIHGLGGNQPQHF. For the CDR3, the DNA is TGTGCCACCAGCAGAGATGTTGTCGATATTCATGGTCTCGGGGGCAATCAGCCCCAGCATTTT.

The rearrangement links TRBV7-2 to TRBJ1-5; 12 bases are a match to TRBD1. Germline V lookup: CDR1 SGHTA, CDR2 FQGNSA. The CDR3 is 15 residues long. After removal of 0 bases from V and 8 bases from J, the junction contained 2 bases not matched to a gene. The CDR3 coding sequence is TGTGCCAGCAGCTTAGCGGGACAGGGGGCGGAGCCCCAGCATTTT. Its protein product is CASSLAGQGAEPQHF.

A word on this clonotype: An end of the junction does not agree with germline; a read error may underlie this. The chain joins TRBV24-1 to TRBJ2-7; D may match TRBD1 or TRBD2 (7 bases each). Germline CDR1 reads KGHDR; CDR2 reads SFDVKD. The length of the CDR3 is 13 residues. The CDR3 protein is CATSYQGGYEQYF. CDR3 DNA sequence: TGTGCCACCAGTTACCAGGGGGGGTACGAGCAATACTTC.

The gene calls are TRBV10-3 and TRBJ2-5, with a tentative D call TRBD2 (5 bases). V shed 3 bases and J shed 5 bases, with 10 bases lying between them. The CDR3 is 13 residues long. Germline V lookup: CDR1 ENHRY, CDR2 SYGVKD. The CDR3 DNA sequence: TGTGCCATCAGTGACTCTAGGGAGGAGACCCAGTACTTC. Translated: CAISDSREETQYF.

The V and J genes are TRBV29-1 and TRBJ2-7; TRBD1 agrees at 7 bases. The CDR3 has 14 residues. The germline V gene encodes CDR1 SQVTM and CDR2 ANQGSEA. J lost 0 bases, V lost 7 bases, and 9 bases had no gene match. The CDR3 spells CSAATGTVSYEQYF. CDR3 coding DNA: TGCAGCGCTGCTACCGGGACAGTCTCCTACGAGCAGTACTTC.